At least ten counts were recorded for the clone carrying this T cell receptor beta chain. These data are taken from a study of blood T cells in healthy people across ages. A sample-barcoded 5' primer and a J-beta primer mix were used in a second PCR of roughly 6 to 12 cycles. TCRdb re-derived calls from the 5' RACE reads in MiXCR, one entry per CDR3 protein. In the table there are 800,000 to 950,000 distinct CDR3 sequences, 25% to 30% of which are singletons. The CDR3 is 13 residues long. Germline CDR1 and CDR2: DFQATT and SNEGSKA (reference sequence). The V end lost 2 bases, the J end lost 7 bases, and 12 bases lay between the germline ends. The data were also submitted as part of a second study, on T cells of mothers and their children.

This clonotype originated in a woman aged 40 to 50 in good health. This chain links TRBV20-1 with TRBJ2-1; D perhaps matches TRBD2 (6 bases). The specimen was blood. Written as DNA, the CDR3 is TGCAGTGCTAGAACGGGGGTTGAGAATGAGCAGTTCTTC. Translation gives CSARTGVENEQFF.